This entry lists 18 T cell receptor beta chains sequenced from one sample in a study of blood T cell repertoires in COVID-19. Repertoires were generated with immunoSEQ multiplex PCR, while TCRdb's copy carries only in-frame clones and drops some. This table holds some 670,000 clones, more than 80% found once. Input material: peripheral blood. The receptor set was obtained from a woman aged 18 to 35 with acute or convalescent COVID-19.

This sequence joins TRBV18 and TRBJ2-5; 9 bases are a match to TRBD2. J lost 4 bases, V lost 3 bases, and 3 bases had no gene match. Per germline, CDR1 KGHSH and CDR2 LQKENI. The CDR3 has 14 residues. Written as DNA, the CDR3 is TGTGCCAGCTCACCGTCAGCGGGGGGAGAGACCCAGTACTTC. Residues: CASSPSAGGETQYF.

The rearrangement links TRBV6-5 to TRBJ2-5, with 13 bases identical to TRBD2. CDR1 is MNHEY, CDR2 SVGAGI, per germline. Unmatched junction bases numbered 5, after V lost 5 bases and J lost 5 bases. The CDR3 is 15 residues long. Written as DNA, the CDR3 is TGTGCCAGCAGTCAACCGACTAGCGGGGGGGAGACCCAGTACTTC. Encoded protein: CASSQPTSGGETQYF.

The CDR3 spells CASYSKRVRGRGELFF. For the CDR3, the DNA is TGTGCCAGCTATTCTAAGAGGGTGAGGGGGCGCGGGGAGCTGTTTTTT. The V call is TRBV28, the J call TRBJ2-2; 7 bases fit TRBD1. J gave up 7 bases and V 8 bases, and 16 bases lay outside the gene matches. There are 16 residues in the CDR3. Germline CDR1 is MDHEN and CDR2 is SYDVKM.

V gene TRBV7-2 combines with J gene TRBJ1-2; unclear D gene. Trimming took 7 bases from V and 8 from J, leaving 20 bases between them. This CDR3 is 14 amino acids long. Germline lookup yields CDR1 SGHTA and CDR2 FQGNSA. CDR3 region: CASNKPLTVSGYTF. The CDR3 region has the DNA TGTGCCAGCAACAAACCCCTGACTGTGTCGGGCTACACCTTC.

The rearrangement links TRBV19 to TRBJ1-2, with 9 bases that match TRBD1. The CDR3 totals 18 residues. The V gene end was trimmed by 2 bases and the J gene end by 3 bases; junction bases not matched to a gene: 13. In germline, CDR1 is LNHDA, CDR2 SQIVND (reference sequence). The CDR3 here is CASSIKRTGAASYYGYTF. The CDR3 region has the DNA TGTGCCAGTAGTATAAAGCGGACAGGGGCCGCATCTTACTATGGCTACACCTTC.

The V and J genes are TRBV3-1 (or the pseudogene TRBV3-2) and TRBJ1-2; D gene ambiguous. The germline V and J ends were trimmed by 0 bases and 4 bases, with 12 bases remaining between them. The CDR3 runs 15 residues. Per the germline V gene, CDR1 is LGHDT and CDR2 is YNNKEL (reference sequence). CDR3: CASSQERGSGYGYTF. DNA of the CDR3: TGTGCCAGCAGCCAAGAACGTGGGAGTGGCTATGGCTACACCTTC.

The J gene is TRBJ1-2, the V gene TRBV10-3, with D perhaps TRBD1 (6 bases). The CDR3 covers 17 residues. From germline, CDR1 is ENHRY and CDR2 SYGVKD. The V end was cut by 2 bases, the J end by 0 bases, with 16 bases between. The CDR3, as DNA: TGTGCCATCAGTGAGCACGGAGGGGGGGGTTCTAACTATGGCTACACCTTC. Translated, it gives CAISEHGGGGSNYGYTF.

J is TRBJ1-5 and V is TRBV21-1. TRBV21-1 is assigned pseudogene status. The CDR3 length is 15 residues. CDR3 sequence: CASNGLKRGNQPQHF. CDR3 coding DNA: TGTGCCAGCAACGGACTTAAACGGGGCAATCAGCCCCAGCATTTT.

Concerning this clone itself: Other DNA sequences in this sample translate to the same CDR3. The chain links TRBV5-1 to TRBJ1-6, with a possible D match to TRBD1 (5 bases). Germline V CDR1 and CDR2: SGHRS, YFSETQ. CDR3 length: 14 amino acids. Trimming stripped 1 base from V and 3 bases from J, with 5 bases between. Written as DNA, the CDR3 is TGCGCCAGCAGCTTGACAGGCTATAATTCACCCCTCCACTTT. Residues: CASSLTGYNSPLHF.

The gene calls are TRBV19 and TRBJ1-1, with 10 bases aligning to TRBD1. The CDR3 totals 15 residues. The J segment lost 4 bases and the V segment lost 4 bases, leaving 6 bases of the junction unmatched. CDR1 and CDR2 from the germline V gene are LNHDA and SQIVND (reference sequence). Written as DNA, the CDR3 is TGTGCCAGTAGTAAGGGACAGGGGATTGGCACTGAAGCTTTCTTT. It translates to CASSKGQGIGTEAFF.

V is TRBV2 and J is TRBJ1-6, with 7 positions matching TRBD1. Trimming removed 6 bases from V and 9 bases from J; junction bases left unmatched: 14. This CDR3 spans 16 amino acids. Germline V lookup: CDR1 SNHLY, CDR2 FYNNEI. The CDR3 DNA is TGTGCCAGCAGCGAGGGGGCACAGGGTGCGGGTTCACCCCTCCACTTT. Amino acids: CASSEGAQGAGSPLHF. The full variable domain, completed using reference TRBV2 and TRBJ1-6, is EPEVTQTPSHQVTQMGQEVILRCVPISNHLYFYWYRQILGQKVEFLVSFYNNEISEKSEIFDDQFSVERPDGSNFTLKIRSTKLEDSAMYFCASSEGAQGAGSPLHFGNGTRLTVT.

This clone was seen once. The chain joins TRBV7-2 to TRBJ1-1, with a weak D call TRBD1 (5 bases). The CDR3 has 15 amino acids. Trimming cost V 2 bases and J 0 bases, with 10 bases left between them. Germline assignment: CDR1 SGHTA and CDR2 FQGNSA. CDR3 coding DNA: TGTGCCAGCAGCTTACGGGCAGGGATGAACACTGAAGCTTTCTTT. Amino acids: CASSLRAGMNTEAFF.

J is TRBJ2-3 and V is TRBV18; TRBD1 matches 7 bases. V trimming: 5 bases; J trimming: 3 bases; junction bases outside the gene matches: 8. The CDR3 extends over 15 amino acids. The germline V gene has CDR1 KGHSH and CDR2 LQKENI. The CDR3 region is CASSDKGARTDTQYF. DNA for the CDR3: TGTGCCAGCTCAGATAAGGGGGCGCGAACAGATACGCAGTATTTT. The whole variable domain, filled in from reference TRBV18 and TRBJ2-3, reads NAGVMQNPRHLVRRRGQEARLRCSPMKGHSHVYWYRQLPEEGLKFMVYLQKENIIDESGMPKERFSAEFPKEGPSILRIQQVVRGDSAAYFCASSDKGARTDTQYFGPGTRLTVL.

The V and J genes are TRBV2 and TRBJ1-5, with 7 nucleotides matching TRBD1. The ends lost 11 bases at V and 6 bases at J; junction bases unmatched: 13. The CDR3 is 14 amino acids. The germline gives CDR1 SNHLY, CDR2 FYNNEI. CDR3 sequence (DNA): TGTGCCCGAGGAGGGGGACAGCGCGGTCAGCCCCAGCATTTT. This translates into CARGGGQRGQPQHF. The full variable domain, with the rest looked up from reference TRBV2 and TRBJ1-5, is EPEVTQTPSHQVTQMGQEVILRCVPISNHLYFYWYRQILGQKVEFLVSFYNNEISEKSEIFDDQFSVERPDGSNFTLKIRSTKLEDSAMYFCARGGGQRGQPQHFGDGTRLSIL.

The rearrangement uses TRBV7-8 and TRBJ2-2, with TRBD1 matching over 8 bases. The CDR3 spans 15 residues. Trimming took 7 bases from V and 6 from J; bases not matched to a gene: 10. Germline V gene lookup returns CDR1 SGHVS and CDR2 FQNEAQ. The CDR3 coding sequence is TGTGCCAGCACCCTACAGGGGGTATCCTCCGGGGAGCTGTTTTTT. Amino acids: CASTLQGVSSGELFF. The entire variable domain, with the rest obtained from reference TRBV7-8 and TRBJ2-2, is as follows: GAGVSQSPRYKVAKRGQDVALRCDPISGHVSLFWYQQALGQGPEFLTYFQNEAQLDKSGLPSDRFFAERPEGSVSTLKIQRTQQEDSAVYLCASTLQGVSSGELFFGEGSRLTVL.

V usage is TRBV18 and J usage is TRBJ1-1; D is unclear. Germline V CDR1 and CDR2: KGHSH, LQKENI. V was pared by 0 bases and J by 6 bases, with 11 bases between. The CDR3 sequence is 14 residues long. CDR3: CASSPPGRAPEAFF. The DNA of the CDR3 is TGTGCCAGCTCACCACCTGGGAGGGCCCCTGAAGCTTTCTTT.

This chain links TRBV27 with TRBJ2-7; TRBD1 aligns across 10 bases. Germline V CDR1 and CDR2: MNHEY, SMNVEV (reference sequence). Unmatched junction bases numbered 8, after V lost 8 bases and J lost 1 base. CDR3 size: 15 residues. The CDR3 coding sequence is TGTGCCAGCCGGGACAGGGGATTGAAATCCTACGAGCAGTACTTC. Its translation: CASRDRGLKSYEQYF.

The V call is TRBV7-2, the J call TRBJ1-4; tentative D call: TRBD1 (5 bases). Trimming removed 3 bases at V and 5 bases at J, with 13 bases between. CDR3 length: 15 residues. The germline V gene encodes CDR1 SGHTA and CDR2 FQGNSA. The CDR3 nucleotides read TGTGCCAGCAGCTTTGTGCCAGGGCCCAATGAAAAACTGTTTTTT. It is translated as CASSFVPGPNEKLFF.